Following are 20 T cell receptor beta chains from one sample sequenced in a study of cytomegalovirus exposure and HLA in healthy donors. 60 Vbeta and 13 Jbeta primers were used in PCR. Data came from immunoSEQ multiplex PCR; TCRdb stores just in-frame clones and leaves some out. This sample has 100,000 to 150,000 clones, with around 74% found just once. Sequenced: PBMCs. The receptors here all came from a woman aged 45-60 years in good health and CMV-seropositive.

The genes are TRBV4-1 and TRBJ2-5; 11 bases line up with TRBD2. The J segment lost 4 bases and the V segment lost 1 base, leaving 8 bases of the junction unmatched. The CDR3 has 17 residues. CDR1 MGHRA and CDR2 YSYEKL come from the germline V gene. The CDR3 sequence: CASSQVIAGGSRETQYF. CDR3 in DNA: TGCGCCAGCAGCCAAGTGATAGCGGGGGGGAGTCGAGAGACCCAGTACTTC.

In this sample, this clone turned up a few times. V usage is TRBV6-6 and J usage is TRBJ2-3; 8 positions agree with TRBD2. CDR1 and CDR2 from the germline V gene are MNHNY and SVGAGI (reference sequence). The V and J ends lost 2 bases and 2 bases, in that order; junction bases with no gene match: 6. The CDR3 contains 16 residues. The CDR3: CASSYGLAGPTDTQYF. The CDR3 DNA is TGTGCCAGCAGTTACGGCCTAGCGGGCCCCACAGATACGCAGTATTTT.

About this clone: One end of the junction varies from germline; a read error may be responsible. This chain connects TRBV7-9 to TRBJ1-1; 9 nucleotides line up with TRBD1. The CDR3 is 15 amino acids. Germline V gives CDR1 SEHNR, CDR2 FQNEAQ (reference sequence). CDR3 coding DNA: TGTTCCAGCAGCCGGGGGACAGGGTGGAACACTGAAGCTTTCTTT. It translates to CSSSRGTGWNTEAFF.

V usage is TRBV9 and J usage is TRBJ2-1; 7 bases line up with TRBD2. This CDR3 has 15 amino acids. CDR1 and CDR2 (germline): SGDLS, YYNGEE. The V segment lost 0 bases and the J segment 7 bases; nucleotides outside the gene matches: 7. CDR3 sequence reads: CASSVAGSGRNEQFF. The CDR3 DNA is TGTGCCAGCAGCGTAGCGGGGTCCGGGAGGAATGAGCAGTTCTTC.

V gene TRBV6-1 combines with J gene TRBJ1-1; D not certain. V lost 4 bases to trimming and J lost 0 bases, with 12 bases between them. The V gene's germline CDR1 is MNHNS and CDR2 SASEGT. This CDR3 region has 15 residues. The CDR3 coding sequence is TGTGCCAGCAGTGGCTTAGGAGTTATGAACACTGAAGCTTTCTTT. It specifies CASSGLGVMNTEAFF.

The rearrangement links TRBV4-2 to TRBJ1-6, with D tentatively TRBD1 (6 bases). Between the trimmed V and J ends, which lost 4 bases and 0 bases, there was a span of 28 bases. This CDR3 is built from 22 residues. Germline V gene sequence: CDR1 LGHNA, CDR2 YNFKEQ. The CDR3 sequence: CASSREGITGSSASSYNSPLHF. In nucleotides, the CDR3 is TGTGCCAGCAGCCGGGAAGGTATTACAGGGTCATCAGCGAGCTCCTATAATTCACCCCTCCACTTT.

The chain carries TRBV5-1 and TRBJ2-7, with D tentatively TRBD1 (6 bases). CDR3 size: 17 residues. Germline CDR1 SGHRS, CDR2 YFSETQ. V was shortened by 1 base and J by 1 base, with 18 bases between the two germline ends. CDR3 DNA: TGCGCCAGCAGCTTGTCACAGGGACGTCATTGGTCCTACGAGCAGTACTTC. As protein: CASSLSQGRHWSYEQYF.

V and J are TRBV11-2 and TRBJ1-6; 8 bases are shared with TRBD1. The CDR3 extends over 18 amino acids. Germline V gene data show CDR1 as SGHAT and CDR2 as FQNNGV. Germline trimming cut 5 bases from V and 3 bases from J; bases unmatched to any gene: 12. CDR3 DNA: TGTGCCAGCAGCAACAGGAGACAGGGGTCCAGCTATAATTCACCCCTCCACTTT. Its protein product is CASSNRRQGSSYNSPLHF.

This clone showed up just a few times. The CDR3 nucleotides read TGTGCCAGCAGCAAGTCGGGGGGGCCGAGGATCAATGAGCAGTTCTTC. This gives the protein CASSKSGGPRINEQFF. This chain joins TRBV21-1 and TRBJ2-1; the table names TRBD2, a call not compared with the DNA. TRBV21-1 is listed as a pseudogene. This CDR3 is 16 amino acids long.

The CDR3 DNA reads TGTGCCAGTAGTCTACAGGGCACGAACACTGAAGCTTTCTTT. Translated: CASSLQGTNTEAFF. J is TRBJ1-1 and V is TRBV19; tentative D call: TRBD1 (6 bases). This CDR3 region has 14 residues. The V and J ends lost 5 bases and 1 base respectively, with 11 bases between them. From germline, CDR1 is LNHDA and CDR2 SQIVND (reference sequence).

This chain links TRBV7-9 with TRBJ1-2; TRBD1 matches 11 bases. The germline V gene has CDR1 SEHNR and CDR2 FQNEAQ (reference sequence). CDR3 length equals 15 residues. V lost 4 bases, J lost 6 bases, and 7 bases stayed unmatched. Here the CDR3 DNA reads TGTGCCAGCAGCTATTTGGACAGGGGGCATCATGGCTACACCTTC. Its translation is CASSYLDRGHHGYTF.

The chain recombines TRBV5-5 with TRBJ2-1, with a tentative D call TRBD2 (6 bases). CDR3 size: 17 residues. With 2 bases removed from V and 9 bases from J, the gap between germline ends came to 24 bases. Germline V gives CDR1 SGHKS, CDR2 YYEKEE (reference sequence). CDR3 loop: CASSLGPGRPPFVEQFF. For the CDR3, the DNA is TGTGCCAGCAGCTTAGGACCCGGGAGACCGCCATTTGTTGAGCAGTTCTTC. The full variable domain, completed using reference TRBV5-5 and TRBJ2-1, is DAGVTQSPTHLIKTRGQQVTLRCSPISGHKSVSWYQQVLGQGPQFIFQYYEKEERGRGNFPDRFSARQFPNYSSELNVNALLLGDSALYLCASSLGPGRPPFVEQFFGPGTRLTVL.

The J gene is TRBJ2-2, the V gene TRBV2; the match to TRBD2 covers 9 bases. Per the germline V gene, CDR1 is SNHLY and CDR2 is FYNNEI. J gave up 8 bases and V 7 bases, and 11 bases lay outside the gene matches. CDR3 length: 15 amino acids. For the CDR3, the DNA is TGTGCCAGCAAGGGGCTGGCGGGGGGGCAAGGGGAGCTGTTTTTT. Encoded protein: CASKGLAGGQGELFF. Drawing the rest from reference TRBV2 and TRBJ2-2, the complete variable domain is EPEVTQTPSHQVTQMGQEVILRCVPISNHLYFYWYRQILGQKVEFLVSFYNNEISEKSEIFDDQFSVERPDGSNFTLKIRSTKLEDSAMYFCASKGLAGGQGELFFGEGSRLTVL.

This sequence joins TRBV6-5 and TRBJ2-5, with 7 nucleotides matching TRBD2. V trimming: 6 bases; J trimming: 3 bases; junction bases outside the gene matches: 7. The CDR3 consists of 14 residues. Germline CDR1 reads MNHEY; CDR2 reads SVGAGI. This chain's CDR3 is CASSPAGGKETQYF. Here the CDR3 DNA reads TGTGCCAGCAGCCCCGCCGGGGGGAAAGAGACCCAGTACTTC.

Comments on this clone: The same CDR3 is also encoded by other DNA sequences in this sample. The rearrangement joins TRBV4-3 to TRBJ2-2, with 9 bases aligning to TRBD2. The CDR3 has 17 amino acids. J lost 5 bases, V lost 0 bases, and 7 bases had no gene match. The germline CDR1 and CDR2 sequences are LGHNA and YSLEER. CDR3 residues: CASSQEVLAGRTGELFF. For the CDR3, the DNA is TGCGCCAGCAGCCAAGAGGTCCTAGCGGGAAGGACCGGGGAGCTGTTTTTT.

This chain joins TRBV11-3 and TRBJ2-2, with a weak D call TRBD1 (5 bases). The CDR3 has 13 residues. V lost 4 bases, J lost 7 bases, and 10 bases lay in between. Germline V gene sequence: CDR1 SGHNT, CDR2 YENEEA. Written as DNA, the CDR3 is TGTGCCAGCAGCTCCTGGACAAACGGGGAGCTGTTTTTT. This translates into CASSSWTNGELFF. The complete variable domain, with remaining parts taken from reference TRBV11-3 and TRBJ2-2, reads EAGVVQSPRYKIIEKKQPVAFWCNPISGHNTLYWYLQNLGQGPELLIRYENEEAVDDSQLPKDRFSAERLKGVDSTLKIQPAELGDSAVYLCASSSWTNGELFFGEGSRLTVL.

This clone was seen more than once but under ten times. The chain joins TRBV4-3 to TRBJ2-3; 8 nucleotides line up with TRBD1. Germline V gives CDR1 LGHNA, CDR2 YSLEER. Trimming removed 3 bases from V and 4 bases from J; junction bases left unmatched: 9. The CDR3 totals 16 residues. The CDR3 spells CASSQGRTGSADTQYF. In DNA form, the CDR3 reads TGCGCCAGCAGCCAGGGGAGGACAGGGAGCGCAGATACGCAGTATTTT.

This clone was counted at least ten times. The chain uses TRBV7-9 and TRBJ1-1; 10 positions agree with TRBD1. Germline assignment: CDR1 SEHNR and CDR2 FQNEAQ (reference sequence). The length of the CDR3 is 16 residues. The V segment lost 4 bases and the J segment 8 bases; nucleotides outside the gene matches: 13. CDR3 DNA: TGTGCCAGCAGCTCTAAACCCCGACAGGGGGCCCAAGAAGCTTTCTTT. Its protein product is CASSSKPRQGAQEAFF.

This rearrangement joins TRBV6-1 to TRBJ2-7; 7 bases are a match to TRBD1. After removal of 2 bases from V and 2 bases from J, the junction contained 9 bases not matched to a gene. In germline, CDR1 is MNHNS, CDR2 SASEGT. The CDR3 loop spans 16 amino acids. CDR3 protein: CASSERWDSFTYEQYF. CDR3 coding DNA: TGTGCCAGCAGTGAAAGGTGGGACAGTTTCACCTACGAGCAGTACTTC.

This clone was observed a handful of times. V usage is TRBV6-1 and J usage is TRBJ1-5; D uncertain. CDR3 size: 14 residues. The V end was cut by 0 bases, the J end by 4 bases, with 7 bases between. Germline values: CDR1 MNHNS, CDR2 SASEGT. The CDR3 protein is CASSEAGRNQPQHF. The CDR3 DNA sequence: TGTGCCAGCAGTGAAGCGGGGAGAAATCAGCCCCAGCATTTT.